The rows below give T cell receptor beta chains drawn from one sample of a study of immune characteristics of hereditary and idiopathic chronic pancreatitis. TCRdb's copy holds only in-frame clones and misses some; the assay was immunoSEQ multiplex PCR. The table lists about 13,000 clones, less than 85% of them singletons. Material for sequencing was pancreas tissue with hereditary chronic pancreatitis. Every receptor here comes from a human donor with chronic pancreatitis. CDR3s include the opening cysteine and the closing phenylalanine or tryptophan. A D gene is named only where the DNA matches it firmly. Size values are once, few and many counts, or a class for expanded clones, and some rows have none.

abundance	v_gene	j_gene	d_gene	CDR3nt	CDR3aa
.	TRBV3-1/TRBV3-2	TRBJ1-3	.	TGTGCCAGCAGCCAAGTGGCGGGGAAGAACGGAAACACCATATATTTT	CASSQVAGKNGNTIYF
.	TRBV27	TRBJ2-7	TRBD1	TGTGCCAGCAGTTTAGGGACAGGTAAATACGAGCAGTACTTC	CASSLGTGKYEQYF
.	TRBV19	TRBJ1-2	.	TGTGCCAGTAGTATCTGGAACAGACCTTATGGCTACACCTTC	CASSIWNRPYGYTF
few	TRBV7-3	TRBJ1-1	TRBD1	TGTGCCAGCAGCTCCTCCGGGACAGGGGTCACTGAAGCTTTCTTT	CASSSSGTGVTEAFF
.	TRBV9	TRBJ2-3	.	TGTGCCAGCAGCGTAGGAGCCGGGAGCACAGATACGCAGTATTTT	CASSVGAGSTDTQYF
.	TRBV9	TRBJ2-1	.	TGTGCCAGCAGCCAGTGGGGGGAACCAATAGAGCAGTTCTTC	CASSQWGEPIEQFF
once	TRBV5-5	TRBJ2-6	TRBD1	TGTGCCAGCAGCACCGGACAGGGTTGGATCTTCCCTGGGGCCAACGTCCTGACTTTC	CASSTGQGWIFPGANVLTF
.	TRBV12-3/TRBV12-4	TRBJ2-3	.	TGTGCCAGCAGTTCCGGCCGAGCAGATACGCAGTATTTT	CASSSGRADTQYF
.	TRBV5-1	TRBJ2-1	TRBD2	TGCGCCAGCAGCATGGCGGGAGCCTACAATGAGCAGTTCTTC	CASSMAGAYNEQFF
few	TRBV19	TRBJ2-7	.	TGTGCCAGTAGTCCACAGTCCACCTACGAGCAGTACTTC	CASSPQSTYEQYF
.	TRBV24-1	TRBJ1-5	TRBD1	TGTGCCACCAGTGATTCGGACAGGGTGACGCCCCAGCATTTT	CATSDSDRVTPQHF
medium-sized	TRBV6-5	TRBJ1-5	.	TGTGCCAGCTTCGTAAGCCCAAATCAGCCCCAGCATTTT	CASFVSPNQPQHF
once	TRBV7-2	TRBJ2-1	TRBD1	TGTGCCAGCAGCTGGTCCGGGACAGCCGGATCGAGCTCCTACAATGAGCAGTTCTTC	CASSWSGTAGSSSYNEQFF
.	TRBV9	TRBJ2-7	.	TGTGCCAGCAGCGTAACGGCGGGTCTTACCTACGAGCAGTACTTC	CASSVTAGLTYEQYF
.	TRBV14	TRBJ2-1	.	TGTGCCAGCAGCCAAGTCCGAAACGCTCGAGTAAATGAGCAGTTCTTC	CASSQVRNARVNEQFF
once	TRBV5-6	TRBJ2-7	TRBD2	TGTGCCAGCAGCCCGTGGGGTAGCGGGCTCTCCTACGAGCAGTACTTC	CASSPWGSGLSYEQYF
.	TRBV4-2	TRBJ2-1	.	TGTGCCAGCAGCCAAGAAAGACAGCGTCACAATGAGCAGTTCTTC	CASSQERQRHNEQFF
.	TRBV28	TRBJ1-2	.	TGTGCCAGCAGTTTATCCCCCGCCGTTGATGGCTACACCTTC	CASSLSPAVDGYTF
.	TRBV6-5	TRBJ2-5	.	TGTGCCAGCAGTTACTCGACCCTGCAAGAGACCCAGTACTTC	CASSYSTLQETQYF
.	TRBV28	TRBJ1-5	.	TGTGCCAGCAGAACACCGGGACTTAGTCAGCCCCAGCATTTT	CASRTPGLSQPQHF
few	TRBV27	TRBJ2-2	TRBD2	TGTGCCAGCAGTATAACTAGCGGTTCTTACACCGGGGAGCTGTTTTTT	CASSITSGSYTGELFF
.	TRBV7-9	TRBJ1-1	.	TGTGCCAGCAGCTTCGAGAACACTGAAGCTTTCTTT	CASSFENTEAFF
.	TRBV7-9	TRBJ1-1	.	TGTGCCAGCAGCTTAGGGCGACAGTGGGCTTTCTTT	CASSLGRQWAFF
.	TRBV3-1/TRBV3-2	TRBJ1-6	TRBD1	TGTGCCAGCAGCCGGACAGGTTCAACTAATAATTCACCCCTCCACTTT	CASSRTGSTNNSPLHF
few	TRBV28	TRBJ1-5	TRBD1	TGTGCCAGCAGTCCACCGGGACAGGGGGCTTTTCAGCCCCAGCATTTT	CASSPPGQGAFQPQHF
.	TRBV5-5	TRBJ2-1	.	TGTGCCAGCAGCTCGTCGGCAGAATTTTACAATGAGCAGTTCTTC	CASSSSAEFYNEQFF
few	TRBV11-3	TRBJ2-1	TRBD2	TGTGCCAGCAGCCTGAACAGACTAGCGGGAGAGGGGGGGAGGTTCTTC	CASSLNRLAGEGGRFF
.	TRBV6-1	TRBJ1-3	.	TGTGCCAGCAGTGAAGGGGCGCCCTCTGGAAACACCATATATTTT	CASSEGAPSGNTIYF
.	TRBV5-1	TRBJ2-2	TRBD1	TGCGCCAGCAGCCCTGGACAGGGTATAGGCGGGGAGCTGTTTTTT	CASSPGQGIGGELFF
.	TRBV5-1	TRBJ2-2	.	TGCGCCAGCAAAGGGCAGGCCGCCCCCGGGGAGCTGTTTTTT	CASKGQAAPGELFF
.	TRBV19	TRBJ2-3	.	TGTGCCAGTAGTATTTCGGAGGGGGCGCAGACCACGCAGTATTTT	CASSISEGAQTTQYF
.	TRBV10-3	TRBJ2-7	TRBD1	TGTGCCATCAGTGGAGGGCAGGGGGTCTACGAGCAGTACTTC	CAISGGQGVYEQYF
.	TRBV3-1/TRBV3-2	TRBJ1-6	.	TGTGCCAGCAGCCACAACAGCGATTCACCCCTCCACTTT	CASSHNSDSPLHF
.	TRBV3-1/TRBV3-2	TRBJ1-2	.	TGTGCCAGCAGCCGCCGGGACAATACTAACTATGGCTACACCTTC	CASSRRDNTNYGYTF
once	TRBV29-1	TRBJ2-3	TRBD1	TGCAGCGGGGGGACAGCAGATACGCAGTATTTT	CSGGTADTQYF
medium-sized	TRBV4-1	TRBJ2-5	.	TGCGCCAGCAGCCAAGATTTGTCCGGGACCCAGTACTTC	CASSQDLSGTQYF
.	TRBV5-6	TRBJ1-5	.	TGTGCCAGCAGCTCGGGGGGTCAGCCCCAGCATTTT	CASSSGGQPQHF
.	TRBV3-1/TRBV3-2	TRBJ2-1	TRBD2	TGTGCCAGCAGCCTCCTGACTAGCGGACTGATAAAGCAGTTCTTC	CASSLLTSGLIKQFF
.	TRBV10-3	TRBJ2-3	TRBD2	TGTGCCACCGGGACTAGCGGGGTCGATACGCAGTATTTT	CATGTSGVDTQYF
.	TRBV28	TRBJ1-2	.	TGTGCCAGCAGTTCCAGGGTCTATGGCTACACCTTC	CASSSRVYGYTF
.	TRBV3-1/TRBV3-2	TRBJ1-1	TRBD1	TGTGCCAGCAGCCGAGAGGACAGGGCTTACACTGAAGCTTTCTTT	CASSREDRAYTEAFF
.	TRBV7-2	TRBJ2-7	.	TGTGCCAGCAGCATCACCCCGATTACAGGGATCTACGAGCAGTACTTC	CASSITPITGIYEQYF
few	TRBV5-1	TRBJ2-3	.	TGCGCCAGCAGAGAGCCTAGCACAGATACGCAGTATTTT	CASREPSTDTQYF
few	TRBV5-1	TRBJ2-1	TRBD2	TGCGCCAGCAGCTTGAATCTAGCGGGATTCTATGAGCAGTTCTTC	CASSLNLAGFYEQFF
few	TRBV24-1	TRBJ2-3	.	TGTGCCACCAGTGATCCCGGGGATTATGGGGATACGCAGTATTTT	CATSDPGDYGDTQYF
.	TRBV6-1	TRBJ2-1	.	TGTGCCAGCAGTGAGACCGGACAAAGCTCCTACAATGAGCAGTTCTTC	CASSETGQSSYNEQFF
.	TRBV27	TRBJ2-1	.	TGTGCCAGCAGTCCCAACCCGAGGGCAGCCTACAATGAGCAGTTCTTC	CASSPNPRAAYNEQFF
.	TRBV4-2	TRBJ1-1	TRBD1	TGTGCCAGCAGCCAGTTGACAGGGGATGGGACTGAAGCTTTCTTT	CASSQLTGDGTEAFF
.	TRBV28	TRBJ1-2	.	TGTGCCAGCAGTTTATCCGGGGTTTACTATGGCTACACCTTC	CASSLSGVYYGYTF
.	TRBV15	TRBJ1-5	.	TGTGCCACCAGCAGAGATGGGGATCAGCCCCAGCATTTT	CATSRDGDQPQHF
.	TRBV7-6	TRBJ2-6	TRBD2	TGTGCCAGCAGCTTGGGGACTAGCGGGTTGGGGGCCAACGTCCTGACTTTC	CASSLGTSGLGANVLTF
.	TRBV27	TRBJ1-4	.	TGTGCCAGCAGGTCGGCAGTTTTCAGGGCAAAACTGTTTTTT	CASRSAVFRAKLFF
.	TRBV6-6	TRBJ2-4	.	TGTGCCAGCAGTTACGGGGGCACGAAAAACATTCAGTACTTC	CASSYGGTKNIQYF
.	TRBV5-4	TRBJ2-1	TRBD2	TGTGCCAGCAGCTTGGCCGTGCTAGCGGCAGACTATACCTCCTACAATGAGCAGTTCTTC	CASSLAVLAADYTSYNEQFF